Below are 28 T cell receptor beta chains sequenced from a single sample in a study of technical replicates of blood from a few donors. Assay: immunoSEQ multiplex PCR; the TCRdb copy retains only in-frame clones and omits some. In the table there are approximately 80,000 clones, around nine tenths of which are singletons. Sequencing used T cells isolated from PBMCs. The origin of the receptors is a human donor in good health.

At least ten counts were recorded for this clone. The CDR3 loop is CASSQVLSRLAAEQYF. In DNA, the CDR3 is TGTGCCAGCAGCCAAGTTCTGTCTCGGCTAGCGGCCGAGCAGTACTTC. The V call is TRBV4-2, the J call TRBJ2-7, with TRBD2 matching 7 bases. Germline loops: CDR1 LGHNA, CDR2 YNFKEQ. Trimming at V came to 1 base and at J to 6 bases, leaving 12 bases not matched to a gene. This CDR3 has 16 residues.

The chain combines TRBV7-9 with TRBJ2-2; D ambiguous. CDR3 size: 14 residues. V lost 2 bases and J 3 bases, leaving 7 bases between the germline ends. Germline V CDR1 and CDR2: SEHNR, FQNEAQ (reference sequence). CDR3 sequence reads: CASSLPYDTGELFF. Written as DNA, the CDR3 is TGTGCCAGCAGCTTACCCTATGACACCGGGGAGCTGTTTTTT.

The chain combines TRBV6-6 with TRBJ2-1; 7 bases fit TRBD1. Germline lookup yields CDR1 MNHNY and CDR2 SVGAGI (reference sequence). The CDR3 sequence is 16 residues long. V shed 6 bases, J shed 0 bases, and the junction held 8 bases outside the gene matches. DNA of the CDR3: TGTGCCAGCAGCACAGGACAGGCTAGCTCCTACAATGAGCAGTTCTTC. Translation gives CASSTGQASSYNEQFF.

In DNA form, the CDR3 reads TGTGCCAGCAGTTTACCAGCGGGAGGGGCAGATACGCAGTATTTT. It is translated as CASSLPAGGADTQYF. The V and J genes are TRBV28 and TRBJ2-3; TRBD2 matches 10 bases. This CDR3 has 15 amino acids. Trimming took 2 bases from V and 4 from J; bases not matched to a gene: 3. The germline V gene has CDR1 MDHEN and CDR2 SYDVKM.

The J gene is TRBJ2-1, the V gene TRBV11-3; 8 positions match TRBD2. This CDR3 spans 17 amino acids. After removal of 0 bases from V and 3 bases from J, the junction contained 7 bases not matched to a gene. Germline CDR1 is SGHNT and CDR2 is YENEEA. The CDR3 region is CASSLDHWGLVYNEQFF. The CDR3 nucleotides read TGTGCCAGCAGCTTAGATCATTGGGGACTAGTCTACAATGAGCAGTTCTTC.

This clone showed up just once. The chain has TRBV2 and TRBJ1-4; perhaps TRBD1 as D (6 bases). Germline V gene lookup returns CDR1 SNHLY and CDR2 FYNNEI. The length of the CDR3 is 14 residues. Trimming left V 4 bases short and J 2 bases short, with 8 bases between. CDR3 in DNA: TGTGCCAGCAGTGCACAGGGTACTAATGAAAAACTGTTTTTT. Protein sequence: CASSAQGTNEKLFF.

This chain joins TRBV7-9 and TRBJ1-2, with 7 bases fitting TRBD1. Germline V gene data show CDR1 as SEHNR and CDR2 as FQNEAQ (reference sequence). The CDR3 is 14 amino acids. The V gene end was trimmed by 4 bases and the J gene end by 8 bases; junction bases not matched to a gene: 10. CDR3: CASSSGTAVGGYTF. CDR3 bases: TGTGCCAGCAGCTCCGGGACAGCCGTCGGGGGCTACACCTTC. The whole variable domain, filled in from reference TRBV7-9 and TRBJ1-2, reads DTGVSQNPRHKITKRGQNVTFRCDPISEHNRLYWYRQTLGQGPEFLTYFQNEAQLEKSRLLSDRFSAERPKGSFSTLEIQRTEQGDSAMYLCASSSGTAVGGYTFGSGTRLTVV.

The chain recombines TRBV6-1 with TRBJ1-1; D is perhaps TRBD1 (6 bases). Deletions cut 10 bases from V and 4 bases from J, with 16 bases between. CDR1 is MNHNS, CDR2 SASEGT, per germline. This CDR3 has 13 residues. The CDR3 nucleotides are TGTGCCACTCAATACAGGGAGGGCACTGAAGCTTTCTTT. Amino acid sequence: CATQYREGTEAFF.

This clone was seen once. The chain employs TRBV6-5 and TRBJ1-1, with D maybe TRBD1 (5 bases). Trimming shortened V by 2 bases and J by 8 bases, and 21 bases separated the two germline ends. This CDR3 contains 16 residues. Germline-derived CDR1 and CDR2 are MNHEY and SVGAGI. CDR3: CASSYRFSGTVEEAFF. CDR3 DNA: TGTGCCAGCAGTTACCGGTTCTCGGGGACTGTAGAGGAAGCTTTCTTT.

Only one count was recorded for this clone. Written as DNA, the CDR3 is TGTGCCAGCTCACACAGTAGGGACAGCTCTGGAAACACCATATATTTT. It translates to CASSHSRDSSGNTIYF. The V and J genes are TRBV18 and TRBJ1-3, with 7 bases identical to TRBD1. The germline V gene has CDR1 KGHSH and CDR2 LQKENI. This CDR3 is 16 amino acids long. Trimming took 4 bases from V and 0 from J; bases not matched to a gene: 6.

On this clone: The sample has other DNA sequences that encode this CDR3 too. V gene TRBV9 combines with J gene TRBJ1-4; 10 bases line up with TRBD1. The germline V gene has CDR1 SGDLS and CDR2 YYNGEE. There are 14 residues in the CDR3. With 0 bases clipped from V and 7 bases from J, the junction kept 0 bases outside the gene matches. CDR3: CASSVGTGGEKLFF. The DNA for the CDR3 is TGTGCCAGCAGCGTAGGGACAGGGGGTGAAAAACTGTTTTTT.

This chain joins TRBV4-1 and TRBJ2-7; D might be TRBD2 (6 bases). The CDR3 spans 15 residues. V lost 5 bases and J 3 bases, leaving 17 bases between the germline ends. The germline gives CDR1 MGHRA, CDR2 YSYEKL. For the CDR3, the DNA is TGCGCCAGCAGCTACAACCAGGGACTGAACTACGAGCAGTACTTC. Amino acids: CASSYNQGLNYEQYF.

This clone appeared once. The chain has TRBV7-3 and TRBJ2-3, with 13 positions matching TRBD2. Germline V lookup: CDR1 SGHTA, CDR2 FQGTGA. Trimming at V came to 5 bases and at J to 5 bases, leaving 7 bases not matched to a gene. This CDR3 has 16 amino acids. The DNA for the CDR3 is TGTGCCAGCAGCCCACGAGGACTAGCGGGAGAAGATACGCAGTATTTT. Amino acids: CASSPRGLAGEDTQYF.

The V gene is TRBV2, the J gene TRBJ1-5; D gene unclear. V dropped 3 bases and J dropped 0 bases, with 6 bases sitting between them. CDR1 SNHLY and CDR2 FYNNEI come from the germline V gene. This CDR3 spans 14 amino acids. The CDR3 loop is CASSDLLSNQPQHF. The CDR3 DNA is TGTGCCAGCAGTGACTTACTTAGCAATCAGCCCCAGCATTTT.

This chain connects TRBV27 to TRBJ1-1; D is undetermined. Germline lookup yields CDR1 MNHEY and CDR2 SMNVEV (reference sequence). The CDR3 has 14 amino acids. Trimming shortened V by 10 bases and J by 4 bases, and 19 bases separated the two germline ends. This CDR3 is CATSQEGEGTEAFF. In DNA form, the CDR3 reads TGTGCCACCTCTCAGGAAGGTGAAGGCACTGAAGCTTTCTTT.

The chain couples TRBV10-3 to TRBJ2-7; possible D gene TRBD2, 5 bases. Looked up from germline, CDR1 is ENHRY and CDR2 is SYGVKD. This CDR3 region has 16 residues. V gave up 4 bases and J gave up 0 bases, with 16 bases separating them. The CDR3 DNA is TGTGCCATCAGTGCCACACTAGATACTAGCTCCTACGAGCAGTACTTC. Amino acids: CAISATLDTSSYEQYF.

The chain has TRBV6-5 and TRBJ1-1, with D maybe TRBD1 (5 bases). The CDR3 loop spans 10 amino acids. The germline gives CDR1 MNHEY, CDR2 SVGAGI. The CDR3 sequence is CSVGAGKTFF. The CDR3 nucleotides read TGTTCAGTAGGGGCAGGGAAGACTTTCTTT.

The chain uses TRBV19 and TRBJ2-7, with 7 bases that match TRBD1. The CDR3 is 13 amino acids. V gave up 6 bases and J gave up 0 bases; unmatched junction bases: 2. Germline values: CDR1 LNHDA, CDR2 SQIVND (reference sequence). Written as DNA, the CDR3 is TGTGCCAGTAGCGGGGACAGCTCCTACGAGCAGTACTTC. Translated, it gives CASSGDSSYEQYF.

This clone appeared a single time. V is TRBV15 and J is TRBJ2-7, with a weak D call TRBD2 (5 bases). V gave up 1 base and J gave up 6 bases, with 25 bases separating them. This CDR3 is 18 amino acids long. Germline values: CDR1 LNHNV, CDR2 YYDKDF (reference sequence). CDR3 in amino acids: CATSRVLNILAGPREQYF. CDR3 nucleotides: TGTGCCACCAGCAGAGTTTTGAATATATTGGCGGGTCCCCGCGAGCAGTACTTC.

The V and J genes are TRBV30 and TRBJ1-1, with D possibly matching TRBD1 (6 bases). The germline V gene has CDR1 GTSNPN and CDR2 SVGIG (reference sequence). This CDR3 has 14 residues. V lost 1 base and J 1 base, leaving 10 bases between the germline ends. The CDR3 region has the DNA TGTGCCTGGAGTGGACAGGTGACGAACACTGAAGCTTTCTTT. Protein sequence: CAWSGQVTNTEAFF.

The rearrangement joins TRBV7-2 to TRBJ2-5; 9 nucleotides agree with TRBD2. V dropped 3 bases and J dropped 5; count of bases not matched to a gene: 4. Germline CDR1 is SGHTA and CDR2 is FQGNSA. This CDR3 region has 14 residues. The CDR3, as DNA: TGTGCCAGCAGCTTGGCGGGAGGGTGGGAGACCCAGTACTTC. Amino acid sequence: CASSLAGGWETQYF.

This chain connects TRBV10-2 to TRBJ2-1; 7 nucleotides match TRBD2. The CDR3 consists of 15 residues. The germline CDR1 and CDR2 sequences are WSHSY and SAAADI. V dropped 0 bases and J dropped 2; count of bases not matched to a gene: 1. CDR3 loop: CASSESGGTYNEQFF. The CDR3, as DNA: TGCGCCAGCAGTGAGTCCGGGGGGACCTACAATGAGCAGTTCTTC.

This clone was detected once. The J gene is TRBJ1-2, the V gene TRBV4-3; TRBD1 matches at 8 bases. The germline gives CDR1 LGHNA, CDR2 YSLEER. The CDR3 runs 14 residues. Trimming at V came to 3 bases and at J to 2 bases, leaving 2 bases not matched to a gene. The CDR3 nucleotides read TGCGCCAGCAGCCATTGGACAGGGAACTATGGCTACACCTTC. Its translation: CASSHWTGNYGYTF.

V usage is TRBV9 and J usage is TRBJ2-1, with TRBD2 identical over 10 bases. Germline CDR1 reads SGDLS; CDR2 reads YYNGEE. The CDR3 runs to 17 residues. Trimming cost V 0 bases and J 0 bases; bases outside gene matches: 3. CDR3 sequence (DNA): TGTGCCAGCAGCGTAGAGCCTAGCGGGAGCTCCTACAATGAGCAGTTCTTC. Translating it yields CASSVEPSGSSYNEQFF.

The rearrangement uses TRBV7-8 and TRBJ2-3, with TRBD2 matching 13 bases. The CDR3 sequence is 18 residues long. Germline trimming cut 5 bases from V and 4 bases from J; bases unmatched to any gene: 12. Germline CDR1 and CDR2: SGHVS and FQNEAQ. The DNA of the CDR3 is TGTGCCAGCAGCCTAAGGACTAGCGGGAGAAGGTCGGCAGATACGCAGTATTTT. This codes for CASSLRTSGRRSADTQYF.

The chain joins TRBV2 to TRBJ1-1, with D possibly matching TRBD1 (5 bases). Germline V gives CDR1 SNHLY, CDR2 FYNNEI. This CDR3 has 11 residues. V gave up 4 bases and J gave up 12 bases, with 12 bases separating them. The CDR3 DNA reads TGTGCCAGCAGTGTCCAGGGTTGGCCTTTCTTT. It codes for CASSVQGWPFF.

The chain recombines TRBV27 with TRBJ1-2, with 7 bases fitting TRBD1. CDR1 is MNHEY, CDR2 SMNVEV, per germline (reference sequence). V lost 5 bases to trimming and J lost 8 bases; unmatched junction nucleotides: 14. This CDR3 is 15 amino acids long. The CDR3 protein is CASSPRTGAKRGYTF. The CDR3 DNA reads TGTGCCAGCAGTCCACGGACAGGAGCAAAACGAGGCTACACCTTC.

The chain is built from TRBV28 and TRBJ1-4; 8 bases are shared with TRBD1. There are 15 residues in the CDR3. Germline-derived CDR1 and CDR2 are MDHEN and SYDVKM. Unmatched junction bases numbered 7, after V lost 3 bases and J lost 7 bases. The CDR3 reads CASSFWQGAVEKLFF. The CDR3 nucleotides are TGTGCCAGCAGTTTCTGGCAGGGGGCTGTTGAAAAACTGTTTTTT.